These T cell receptor beta chains were read from a single sample in a study of T-cell reconstitution after alpha-beta-depleted transplantation in children. TCRdb reprocessed the PCR reads via MiXCR and lists one record per CDR3 protein. The sample carries around 300,000 distinct CDR3 sequences, approximately 20% recorded once. The specimen comprised PBMCs, mostly from graft donor cells, sampled 180 days after TCRalphabeta/CD19-depleted stem cell transplant. These receptors came from a male patient younger than 18 who had a stem cell transplant for acute lymphoblastic leukemia, so the T cells may come from the graft donor. CDR3s include the opening cysteine and the closing phenylalanine or tryptophan. Each record gives: clone size, V gene, D gene, J gene, CDR3 protein, CDR3 DNA. The D gene is left open where the match is weak. Only some rows state a clone size, as once, few, many or a class for expanded clones.

>-|TRBV5-1|-|TRBJ2-3
CASSLSKPLLSTDTQYF
TGCGCCAGCAGCTTGTCCAAGCCCCTTCTAAGCACAGATACGCAGTATTTT
>-|TRBV5-1|-|TRBJ1-3
CASSRRGFQVFSGNTIYF
TGCGCCAGCAGCAGGAGGGGATTCCAAGTCTTCTCTGGAAACACCATATATTTT
>-|TRBV10-1|TRBD2|TRBJ2-7
CASGTSGSYEQYF
TGCGCCAGCGGGACTAGCGGATCCTACGAGCAGTACTTC
>few|TRBV4-1|TRBD2|TRBJ2-7
CASSQDPGLAGGPPYEQYF
TGCGCCAGCAGCCAGGATCCCGGACTAGCGGGAGGGCCCCCCTACGAGCAGTACTTC
>many|TRBV7-9|-|TRBJ2-1
CASSLERLVEQFF
TGTGCCAGCAGCTTAGAGCGACTAGTCGAGCAGTTCTTC
>-|TRBV12-3/TRBV12-4|-|TRBJ2-1
CASSSTQSGPYNEQFF
TGTGCCAGCAGTTCTACCCAAAGCGGCCCCTACAATGAGCAGTTCTTC
>many|TRBV12-3/TRBV12-4|-|TRBJ2-1
CASSFPSSYNEQFF
TGTGCCAGCAGTTTTCCCAGCTCCTACAATGAGCAGTTCTTC
>few|TRBV5-1|TRBD2|TRBJ2-1
CASSLGLAANEQFF
TGCGCCAGCAGCTTGGGACTAGCGGCGAATGAGCAGTTCTTC
>-|TRBV7-9|-|TRBJ2-1
CASSRLEGHGNEQFF
TGTGCCAGCAGCCGTTTAGAAGGTCATGGCAATGAGCAGTTCTTC
>few|TRBV5-1|-|TRBJ1-2
CASSLEGSQTRFYGYTF
TGCGCCAGCAGCTTGGAGGGTTCCCAAACCCGGTTCTATGGCTACACCTTC
>-|TRBV6-2/TRBV6-3|TRBD1|TRBJ2-1
CASSLQGAYNEQFF
TGTGCCAGCAGTTTACAGGGGGCCTACAATGAGCAGTTCTTC
>few|TRBV7-3|TRBD2|TRBJ2-3
CASSPLTSGRGDTDTQYF
TGTGCCAGCAGCCCGCTGACTAGCGGGAGAGGAGACACAGATACGCAGTATTTT
>few|TRBV7-3|-|TRBJ2-7
CASSLGPQSPYEQYF
TGTGCCAGCAGCTTAGGGCCACAGAGTCCATACGAGCAGTACTTC
>few|TRBV9|TRBD2|TRBJ2-1
CASSEASGRGYEQFF
TGTGCCAGCAGCGAAGCGAGCGGGAGAGGGTATGAGCAGTTCTTC
>-|TRBV7-9|-|TRBJ2-7
CASSPVREQYF
TGTGCCAGCAGCCCCGTACGGGAGCAGTACTTC
>many|TRBV5-6|TRBD2|TRBJ2-7
CASSPGLAGEGYEQYF
TGTGCCAGCAGCCCCGGACTAGCGGGAGAAGGGTACGAGCAGTACTTC
>-|TRBV12-3/TRBV12-4|-|TRBJ2-5
CASSLLRGLQETQYF
TGTGCCAGCAGTCTTCTCCGGGGACTGCAAGAGACCCAGTACTTC